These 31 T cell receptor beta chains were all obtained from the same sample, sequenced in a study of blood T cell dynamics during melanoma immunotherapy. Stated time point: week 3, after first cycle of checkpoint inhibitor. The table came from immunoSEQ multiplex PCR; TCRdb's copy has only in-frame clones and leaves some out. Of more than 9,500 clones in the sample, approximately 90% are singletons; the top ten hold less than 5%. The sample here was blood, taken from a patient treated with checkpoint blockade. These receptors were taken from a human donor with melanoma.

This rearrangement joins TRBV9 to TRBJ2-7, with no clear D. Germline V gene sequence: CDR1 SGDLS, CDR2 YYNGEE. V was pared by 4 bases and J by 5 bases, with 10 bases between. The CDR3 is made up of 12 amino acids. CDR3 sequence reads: CASSSLVNEQYF. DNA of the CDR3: TGTGCCAGCAGCTCACTCGTGAACGAGCAGTACTTC.

The CDR3 loop reads CASSHPYF. As DNA, the CDR3 is TGTGCCAGCAGCCACCCCTACTTC. V gene TRBV11-3 combines with J gene TRBJ2-5; D not certain. The CDR3 sequence is 8 residues long. The V end was cut by 5 bases, the J end by 14 bases, with 6 bases between. From germline, CDR1 is SGHNT and CDR2 YENEEA.

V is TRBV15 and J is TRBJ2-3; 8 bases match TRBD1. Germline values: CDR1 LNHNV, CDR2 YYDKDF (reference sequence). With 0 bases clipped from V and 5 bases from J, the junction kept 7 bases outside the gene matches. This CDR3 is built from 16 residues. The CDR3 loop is CATSRDRGQGGDTQYF. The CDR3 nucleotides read TGTGCCACCAGCAGAGATAGAGGACAGGGAGGAGATACGCAGTATTTT.

Here the CDR3 reads CASSSGGNTEAFF. CDR3 DNA sequence: TGTGCCAGCAGCTCGGGGGGAAACACTGAAGCTTTCTTT. J is TRBJ1-1 and V is TRBV11-3, with D possibly TRBD1 on 5 matching bases. The CDR3 totals 13 residues. V shed 4 bases and J shed 2 bases, with 8 bases lying between them. The V gene's germline CDR1 is SGHNT and CDR2 YENEEA.

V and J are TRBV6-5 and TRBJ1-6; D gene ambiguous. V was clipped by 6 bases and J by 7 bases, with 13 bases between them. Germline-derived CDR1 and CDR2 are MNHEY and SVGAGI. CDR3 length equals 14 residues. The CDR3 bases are TGTGCCAGCAGCATAATTCGGGCCAATTCACCCCTCCACTTT. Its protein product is CASSIIRANSPLHF.

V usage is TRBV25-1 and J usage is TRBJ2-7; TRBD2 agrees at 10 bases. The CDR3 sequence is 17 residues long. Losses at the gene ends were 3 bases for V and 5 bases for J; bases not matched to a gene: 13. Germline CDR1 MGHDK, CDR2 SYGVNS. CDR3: CASSDPSGRPVMDEQYF. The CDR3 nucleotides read TGTGCCAGCAGTGATCCTAGCGGGAGACCCGTTATGGACGAGCAGTACTTC.

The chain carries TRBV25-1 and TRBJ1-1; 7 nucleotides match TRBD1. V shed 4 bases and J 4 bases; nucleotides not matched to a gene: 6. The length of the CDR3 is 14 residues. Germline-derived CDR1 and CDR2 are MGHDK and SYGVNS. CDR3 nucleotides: TGTGCCAGCAGTGCCAGGGGGGGCGGCACTGAAGCTTTCTTT. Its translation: CASSARGGGTEAFF.

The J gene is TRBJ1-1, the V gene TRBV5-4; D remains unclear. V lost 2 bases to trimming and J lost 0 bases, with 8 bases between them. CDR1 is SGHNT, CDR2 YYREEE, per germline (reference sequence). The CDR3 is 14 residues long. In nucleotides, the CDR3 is TGTGCCAGCAGCTTACGGACGGTGAACACTGAAGCTTTCTTT. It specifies CASSLRTVNTEAFF.

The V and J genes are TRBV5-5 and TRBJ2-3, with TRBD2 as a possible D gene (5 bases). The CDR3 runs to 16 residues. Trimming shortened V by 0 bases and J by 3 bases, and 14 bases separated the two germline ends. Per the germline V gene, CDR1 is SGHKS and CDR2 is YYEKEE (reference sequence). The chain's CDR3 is CASSLDPGRGTDTQYF. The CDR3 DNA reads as TGTGCCAGCAGCTTGGATCCAGGACGCGGGACAGATACGCAGTATTTT.

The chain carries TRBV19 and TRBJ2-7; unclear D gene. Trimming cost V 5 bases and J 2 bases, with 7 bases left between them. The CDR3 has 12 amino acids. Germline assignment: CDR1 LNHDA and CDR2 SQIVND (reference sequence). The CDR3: CASSGPAYEQYF. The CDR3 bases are TGTGCCAGTAGTGGCCCCGCCTACGAGCAGTACTTC.

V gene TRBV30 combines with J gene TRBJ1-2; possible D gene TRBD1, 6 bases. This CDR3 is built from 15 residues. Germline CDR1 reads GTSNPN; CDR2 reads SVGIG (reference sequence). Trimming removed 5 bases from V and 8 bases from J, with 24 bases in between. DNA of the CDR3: TGTGCCTGGGATGGACCGGACAGCCGAAAGGGCGGCTACACCTTC. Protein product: CAWDGPDSRKGGYTF.

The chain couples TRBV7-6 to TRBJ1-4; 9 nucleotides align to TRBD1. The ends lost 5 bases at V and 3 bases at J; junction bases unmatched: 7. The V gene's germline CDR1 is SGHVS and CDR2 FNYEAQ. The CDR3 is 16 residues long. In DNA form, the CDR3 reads TGTGCCAGCAGCGCGGGACAGGGTGTATCTAATGAAAAACTGTTTTTT. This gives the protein CASSAGQGVSNEKLFF.

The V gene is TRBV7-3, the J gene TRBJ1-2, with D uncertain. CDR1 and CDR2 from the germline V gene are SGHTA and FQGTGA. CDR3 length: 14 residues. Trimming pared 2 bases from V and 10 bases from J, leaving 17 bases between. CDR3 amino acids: CASSLGQASPDYTF. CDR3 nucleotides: TGTGCCAGCAGCTTAGGTCAGGCCAGCCCTGACTACACCTTC.

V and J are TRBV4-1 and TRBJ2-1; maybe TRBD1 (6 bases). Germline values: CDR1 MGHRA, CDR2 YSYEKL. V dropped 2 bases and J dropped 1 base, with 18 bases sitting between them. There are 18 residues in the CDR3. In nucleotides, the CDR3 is TGCGCCAGCAGCCAACACGTCACAGGGACCATTTCCTACAATGAGCAGTTCTTC. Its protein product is CASSQHVTGTISYNEQFF.

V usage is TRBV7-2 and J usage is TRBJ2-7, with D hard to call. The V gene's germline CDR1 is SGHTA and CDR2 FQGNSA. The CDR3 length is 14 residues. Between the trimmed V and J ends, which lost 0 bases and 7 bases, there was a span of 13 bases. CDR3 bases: TGTGCCAGCAGCTTAGCGGCCCTCACTAAGGAGCAGTACTTC. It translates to CASSLAALTKEQYF.

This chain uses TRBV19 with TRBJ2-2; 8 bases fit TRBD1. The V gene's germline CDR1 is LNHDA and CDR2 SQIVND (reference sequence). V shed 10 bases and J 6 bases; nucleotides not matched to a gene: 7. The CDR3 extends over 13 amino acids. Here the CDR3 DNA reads TGTGCCACCCGGACAGGGTCCTCCGGGGAGCTGTTTTTT. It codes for CATRTGSSGELFF.

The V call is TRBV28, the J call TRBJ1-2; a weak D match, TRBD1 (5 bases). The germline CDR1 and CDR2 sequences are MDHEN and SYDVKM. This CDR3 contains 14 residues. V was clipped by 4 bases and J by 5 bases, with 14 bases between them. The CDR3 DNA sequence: TGTGCCAGCAGTTCCGGGACGGAAGTTTATGGCTACACCTTC. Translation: CASSSGTEVYGYTF.

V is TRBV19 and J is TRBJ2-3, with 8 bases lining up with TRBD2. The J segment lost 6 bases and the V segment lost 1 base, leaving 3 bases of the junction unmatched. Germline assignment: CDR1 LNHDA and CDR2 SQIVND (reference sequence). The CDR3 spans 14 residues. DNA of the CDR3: TGTGCCAGTAGTATAGGGCGGGAGGCGGATACGCAGTATTTT. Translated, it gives CASSIGREADTQYF.

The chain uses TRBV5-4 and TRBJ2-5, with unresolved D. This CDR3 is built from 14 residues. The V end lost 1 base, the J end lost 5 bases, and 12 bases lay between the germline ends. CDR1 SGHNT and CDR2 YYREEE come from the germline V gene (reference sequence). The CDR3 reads CASSLRMTGETQYF. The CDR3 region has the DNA TGTGCCAGCAGCTTGCGGATGACGGGTGAGACCCAGTACTTC.

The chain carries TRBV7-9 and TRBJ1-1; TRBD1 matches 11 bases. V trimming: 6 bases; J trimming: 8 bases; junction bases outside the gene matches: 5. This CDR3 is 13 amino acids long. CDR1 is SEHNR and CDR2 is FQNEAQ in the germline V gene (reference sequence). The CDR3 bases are TGTGCCAGCAGTGGGACAGGGGGTCTCGAAGCTTTCTTT. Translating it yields CASSGTGGLEAFF.

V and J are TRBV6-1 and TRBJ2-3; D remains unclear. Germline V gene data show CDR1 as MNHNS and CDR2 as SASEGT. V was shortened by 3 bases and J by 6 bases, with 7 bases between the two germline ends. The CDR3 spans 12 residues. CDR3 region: CASSELGDTQYF. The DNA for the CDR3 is TGTGCCAGCAGTGAGTTAGGGGATACGCAGTATTTT.

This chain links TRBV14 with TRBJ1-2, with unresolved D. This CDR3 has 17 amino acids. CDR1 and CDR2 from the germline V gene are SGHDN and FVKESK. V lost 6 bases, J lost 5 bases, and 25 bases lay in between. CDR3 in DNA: TGTGCCAGCAGTCGACCCTCCGGGTCCTTCTCTAGGTATGGCTACACCTTC. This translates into CASSRPSGSFSRYGYTF.

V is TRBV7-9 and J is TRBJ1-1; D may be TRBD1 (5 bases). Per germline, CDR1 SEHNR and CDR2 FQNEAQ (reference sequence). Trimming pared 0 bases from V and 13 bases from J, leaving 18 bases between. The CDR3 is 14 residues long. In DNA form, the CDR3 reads TGTGCCAGCAGCTTAGCCATAGGGGCAGGGCTCGATTTCTTT. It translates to CASSLAIGAGLDFF.

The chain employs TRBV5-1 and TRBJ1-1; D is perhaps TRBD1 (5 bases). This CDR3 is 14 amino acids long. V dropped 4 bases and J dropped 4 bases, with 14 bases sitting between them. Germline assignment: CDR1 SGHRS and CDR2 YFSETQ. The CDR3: CASSPSPGTTEAFF. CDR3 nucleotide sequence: TGCGCCAGCAGCCCCTCCCCCGGGACCACTGAAGCTTTCTTT.

The CDR3 spells CASSLKPSGRAGSVETQYF. The CDR3 coding sequence is TGTGCCAGCAGTTTAAAGCCTAGCGGGAGGGCCGGATCGGTTGAGACCCAGTACTTC. The rearrangement links TRBV27 to TRBJ2-5, with TRBD2 matching over 12 bases. Germline V lookup: CDR1 MNHEY, CDR2 SMNVEV (reference sequence). Trimming at V came to 2 bases and at J to 5 bases, leaving 15 bases not matched to a gene. This CDR3 is built from 19 residues.

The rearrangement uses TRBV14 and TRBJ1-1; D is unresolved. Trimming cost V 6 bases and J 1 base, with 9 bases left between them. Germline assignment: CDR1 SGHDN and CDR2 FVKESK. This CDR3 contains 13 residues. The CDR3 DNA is TGTGCCAGCAGTTTGCAAACGAACACTGAAGCTTTCTTT. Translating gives CASSLQTNTEAFF.

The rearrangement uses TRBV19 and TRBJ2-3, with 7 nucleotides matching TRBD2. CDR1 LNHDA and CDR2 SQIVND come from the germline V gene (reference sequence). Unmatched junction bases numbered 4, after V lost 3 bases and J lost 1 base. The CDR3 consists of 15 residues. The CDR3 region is CASSILGGGTDTQYF. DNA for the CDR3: TGTGCCAGTAGTATTTTGGGGGGGGGCACAGATACGCAGTATTTT.

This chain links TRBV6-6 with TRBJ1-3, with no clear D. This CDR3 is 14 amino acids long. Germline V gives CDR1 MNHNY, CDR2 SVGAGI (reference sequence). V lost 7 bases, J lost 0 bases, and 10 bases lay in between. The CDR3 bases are TGTGCCAGCACCCCGGACCGCTCTGGAAACACCATATATTTT. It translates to CASTPDRSGNTIYF.

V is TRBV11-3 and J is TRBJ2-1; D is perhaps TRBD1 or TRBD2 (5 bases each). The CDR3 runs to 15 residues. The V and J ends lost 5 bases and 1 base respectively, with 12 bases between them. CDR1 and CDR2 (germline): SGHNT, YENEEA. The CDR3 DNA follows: TGTGCCAGCAGCCCTCGGGACGGTTCCTACAATGAGCAGTTCTTC. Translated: CASSPRDGSYNEQFF.

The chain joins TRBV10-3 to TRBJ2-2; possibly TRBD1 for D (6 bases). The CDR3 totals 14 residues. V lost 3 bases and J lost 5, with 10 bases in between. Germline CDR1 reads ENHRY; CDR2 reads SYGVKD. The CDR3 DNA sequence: TGTGCCATCAGTGAAAGGGGGAATACCGGGGAGCTGTTTTTT. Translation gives CAISERGNTGELFF.

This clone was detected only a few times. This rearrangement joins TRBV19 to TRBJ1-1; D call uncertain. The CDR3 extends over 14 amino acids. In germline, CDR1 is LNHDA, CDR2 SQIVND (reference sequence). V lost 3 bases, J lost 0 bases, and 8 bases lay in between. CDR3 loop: CASSMPGLNTEAFF. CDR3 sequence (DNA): TGTGCCAGTAGTATGCCGGGGTTGAACACTGAAGCTTTCTTT.